The rows below give T cell receptor beta chains drawn from one sample of a study of cytomegalovirus exposure and HLA in healthy donors. Clones were read by immunoSEQ multiplex PCR, and TCRdb kept only the in-frame ones, dropping some. The table includes tens of thousands of clones, over 70% detected once. Sequencing input: PBMCs. All receptors come from a man in his sixties in good health and CMV-seropositive. Each CDR3 is given with its conserved first and last residue. D genes are given only for firm matches. A row's size may be missing; if present it is once, few, many or a size class.

d_call | clone_size | j_call | v_call | cdr3_nt | cdr3_aa
TRBD1 | . | TRBJ2-7 | TRBV6-6 | TGTGCCAGCAGTCGACAGGGGGCGAGGAGACACGAGCAGTACTTC | CASSRQGARRHEQYF
. | . | TRBJ1-3 | TRBV7-7 | TGTGCTAGCAGCCCACACCTACCAGGGTCTGGAAACACCATATATTTT | CASSPHLPGSGNTIYF
. | . | TRBJ2-1 | TRBV28 | TGTGCCAGCAGTTTCGACAGGCCAGAGGACAATGAGCAGTTCTTC | CASSFDRPEDNEQFF
. | . | TRBJ1-2 | TRBV18 | TGTGCCAGCTCACCGGTGCCGGGATCCGTCGGTGGCTACACCTTC | CASSPVPGSVGGYTF
. | . | TRBJ2-5 | TRBV2 | TGTGCCAGCAGTGATAAACGGGGGACAGACAAAGGAGAGACCCAGTACTTC | CASSDKRGTDKGETQYF
TRBD2 | . | TRBJ2-3 | TRBV2 | TGTGCCAGCAGGGGACTAGCGGGGGGGCCAGATACGCAGTATTTT | CASRGLAGGPDTQYF
. | . | TRBJ1-4 | TRBV5-7 | TGTGCCAGCAGCTTGGGGCAGACAACAACTAATGAAAAACTGTTTTTT | CASSLGQTTTNEKLFF
. | once | TRBJ1-1 | TRBV18 | TGTGCCAGCTCACATCGGGGGAACACTGAAGCTTTCTTT | CASSHRGNTEAFF
TRBD1 | . | TRBJ1-5 | TRBV5-6 | TGTGCCAGCAGCCTCCGCGACAGGGCTGATCAGCCCCAGCATTTT | CASSLRDRADQPQHF
. | few | TRBJ2-2 | TRBV7-8 | TGTGCCAGCAGCTTAAGCCCCGTTTACACCGGGGAGCTGTTTTTT | CASSLSPVYTGELFF
TRBD1 | . | TRBJ2-1 | TRBV29-1 | TGCAGCGTTGAAGGGACAGGGGGCAATGAGCAGTTCTTC | CSVEGTGGNEQFF
TRBD2 | few | TRBJ2-5 | TRBV9 | TGTGCCAGCAGCGTAGCGGGGGGCCAAGAGACCCAGTACTTC | CASSVAGGQETQYF
. | . | TRBJ2-7 | TRBV4-2 | TGTGCCAGCAGCCAAGAGTCTCGGACCGAGGGATACGAGCAGTACTTC | CASSQESRTEGYEQYF
. | few | TRBJ2-3 | TRBV28 | TGTGCCAGCAGTTTAAGGGGAGGCGGGGTAGACCCAGATACGCAGTATTTT | CASSLRGGGVDPDTQYF
TRBD1 | . | TRBJ1-3 | TRBV7-9 | TGTGCCAGCAGCCCATGGGGGGACAGACAGCGCTCTGGAAACACCATATATTTT | CASSPWGDRQRSGNTIYF
. | . | TRBJ1-3 | TRBV5-5 | TGTGCCAGCAGCATGGGGGCCGCGGGGGGAGTAGGAAACACCATATATTTT | CASSMGAAGGVGNTIYF
. | . | TRBJ1-1 | TRBV15 | TGTGCCACCAGCAAAACGCGGGGGATTAACACTGAAGCTTTCTTT | CATSKTRGINTEAFF
TRBD2 | . | TRBJ2-5 | TRBV19 | TGTGCCAGCAAGCGGGGGGACCAAGAGACCCAGTACTTC | CASKRGDQETQYF